In its sample, the clone carrying this TCR beta chain was seen a few times. The germline CDR1 and CDR2 sequences are MNHEY and SVGAGI. V was pared by 5 bases and J by 4 bases, with 14 bases between. The CDR3 loop spans 14 amino acids. These data originate in a study of patients and donors after allogeneic stem cell transplantation. Each CDR3 protein gets one entry after TCRdb re-called the RT-PCR reads with MiXCR. The data show approximately 160,000 distinct CDR3 sequences, 25% to 35% seen once. The TCR comes from a human donor who was either an allogeneic HSCT recipient or a stem cell or donor lymphocyte infusion donor (not recorded which). It is not recorded whose cells these are; they may come from a transplant donor. This chain uses TRBV6-5 with TRBJ2-5; possibly TRBD1 for D (6 bases). The specimen was blood, either unsorted or a sorted T cell fraction (not recorded which). CDR3 in DNA: TGTGCCAGCAGTCCACGGACAGAAAGAGAGACCCAGTACTTC. Protein product: CASSPRTERETQYF.